These 28 T cell receptor beta chains were sequenced from one sample in a study of CD8 T cells in Susac syndrome. Reverse transcription used about 0.45 to 1 ug RNA and random hexamers. TCRdb independently ran MiXCR on the immunoSEQ multiplex PCR reads; one entry per CDR3 protein. The sample includes a few hundred thousand distinct CDR3 sequences, 93% of them seen just once. Sequenced sample: CD4+ T cells from PBMCs. The receptors were sampled from a human donor with multiple sclerosis.

The count of this clonotype is one. The chain combines TRBV29-1 with TRBJ1-2; D is ambiguous. V lost 7 bases and J 0 bases, leaving 12 bases between the germline ends. The CDR3 has 13 residues. Germline V gene sequence: CDR1 SQVTM, CDR2 ANQGSEA. This CDR3 is CSASAHANYGYTF. The DNA of the CDR3 is TGCAGCGCCTCAGCGCACGCTAACTATGGCTACACCTTC.

V usage is TRBV10-3 and J usage is TRBJ2-7; no definite D call. V lost 2 bases, J lost 1 base, and 3 bases lay in between. The CDR3 length is 12 residues. Germline CDR1 reads ENHRY; CDR2 reads SYGVKD. The DNA of the CDR3 is TGTGCCATCAGTGAGAGTTCCTACGAGCAGTACGTC. It specifies CAISESSYEQYV.

This chain links TRBV10-2 with TRBJ2-7; perhaps TRBD1 as D (6 bases). The CDR3 length is 14 residues. Germline V lookup: CDR1 WSHSY, CDR2 SAAADI. The germline V and J ends were trimmed by 8 bases and 2 bases, with 16 bases remaining between them. This CDR3 is CASQGTAVPYEQYF. In DNA, the CDR3 is TGCGCCAGCCAGGGGACGGCCGTACCCTACGAGCAGTACTTC.

Details on this clonotype: At one boundary the junction diverges from the germline segment, which might be a read error. The gene calls are TRBV29-1 and TRBJ1-1; possible D gene TRBD1, 5 bases. From germline, CDR1 is SQVTM and CDR2 ANQGSEA. CDR3 length: 13 amino acids. CDR3 sequence: CSVSRLGGTEVFF. The DNA of the CDR3 is TGCAGCGTGAGCCGCCTGGGGGGAACTGAAGTTTTCTTT.

The chain carries TRBV7-9 and TRBJ2-3, with 11 bases that match TRBD2. Germline CDR1 SEHNR, CDR2 FQNEAQ (reference sequence). V shed 6 bases and J 4 bases; nucleotides not matched to a gene: 9. CDR3 size: 16 residues. Written as DNA, the CDR3 is TGTGCCAGCAGTAGAGTAGCGGGAGGGCCTGCAGATACGCAGTATTTT. This codes for CASSRVAGGPADTQYF.

The V and J genes are TRBV3-1 and TRBJ1-2, with 7 bases aligning to TRBD1. The CDR3 spans 13 residues. The ends lost 1 base at V and 6 bases at J; junction bases unmatched: 2. CDR1 is LGHDT and CDR2 is YNNKEL in the germline V gene (reference sequence). DNA for the CDR3: TGTGCCAGCAGCCAAGTGACAGGGAATGGCTACACCTTC. Its protein is CASSQVTGNGYTF.

The chain uses TRBV3-1 and TRBJ2-1; tentatively, D is TRBD1 (6 bases). The CDR3 runs 16 residues. V lost 1 base to trimming and J lost 4 bases, with 14 bases between them. Germline CDR1 is LGHDT and CDR2 is YNNKEL (reference sequence). The CDR3 DNA reads TGTGCCAGCAGCCAAGGGGGATTGGACAGATACAATGAGCAGTTCTTC. As protein: CASSQGGLDRYNEQFF.

The J gene is TRBJ2-6, the V gene TRBV30; D unclear. The CDR3 is 16 residues long. Trimming shortened V by 0 bases and J by 0 bases, and 9 bases separated the two germline ends. The germline gives CDR1 GTSNPN, CDR2 SVGIG (reference sequence). CDR3: CAWSVRRTSGANVLTF. The CDR3 DNA reads TGTGCCTGGAGTGTACGGCGGACCTCTGGGGCCAACGTCCTGACTTTC.

The CDR3 coding sequence is TGTGCCAGCAGCATCACCTACGAGCAGTACGTC. Translating gives CASSITYEQYV. The chain joins TRBV11-2 to TRBJ2-7; D uncertain. The germline CDR1 and CDR2 sequences are SGHAT and FQNNGV. The CDR3 extends over 11 amino acids. Trimming took off 5 bases at V and 2 bases at J, with 4 bases between the two ends.

This chain joins TRBV7-9 and TRBJ2-5; tentatively, D is TRBD2 (5 bases). The CDR3 is 14 amino acids. Germline CDR1 SEHNR, CDR2 FQNEAQ (reference sequence). Trimming took 5 bases from V and 0 from J, leaving 10 bases between them. CDR3 amino acids: CASSDGVYQETQYF. CDR3 DNA sequence: TGTGCCAGCAGCGACGGGGTATACCAAGAGACCCAGTACTTC.

The chain is built from TRBV6-6 and TRBJ1-5; 10 bases agree with TRBD1. The CDR3 extends over 15 amino acids. Germline V lookup: CDR1 MNHNY, CDR2 SVGAGI (reference sequence). V lost 2 bases and J lost 4; bases outside the gene matches: 2. CDR3 DNA: TGTGCCAGCAGTTACGACAGGGGGCTGAATCAGCCCCAGCATTTT. The encoded protein is CASSYDRGLNQPQHF.

This clonotype was seen once. The chain couples TRBV5-6 to TRBJ2-7; a possible D gene is TRBD1 (6 bases). Germline lookup yields CDR1 SGHDT and CDR2 YYEEEE. This CDR3 comprises 13 residues. V was trimmed by 4 bases and J by 4 bases, leaving 12 bases between them. The CDR3 nucleotides read TGTGCCAGCAGCCACGACAGGTCATACGAGCAGTACTTC. Amino acids: CASSHDRSYEQYF.

Here the CDR3 reads CASSLDAGNYEQYF. CDR3 nucleotides: TGCGCCAGCAGCTTGGATGCAGGGAACTACGAGCAGTACTTC. The rearrangement links TRBV5-1 to TRBJ2-7; a weak D match, TRBD1 (5 bases). Germline loops: CDR1 SGHRS, CDR2 YFSETQ. The V end lost 0 bases, the J end lost 3 bases, and 10 bases lay between the germline ends. The CDR3 runs to 14 residues.

The CDR3 is CASSLTGVQPQHF. The CDR3 DNA reads as TGCGCCAGCAGCTTGACAGGGGTTCAGCCCCAGCATTTT. The chain has TRBV5-1 and TRBJ1-5; 7 positions match TRBD1. The germline V gene encodes CDR1 SGHRS and CDR2 YFSETQ. The trim removed 1 base at V and 6 bases at J, leaving 1 base unmatched. The CDR3 has 13 residues.

This clonotype was picked up one time. V usage is TRBV7-9 and J usage is TRBJ1-2; 8 positions match TRBD1. The CDR3 totals 16 residues. Germline trimming cut 0 bases from V and 2 bases from J; bases unmatched to any gene: 5. Germline loops: CDR1 SEHNR, CDR2 FQNEAQ (reference sequence). This CDR3 is CASSLAERTGNYGYTF. CDR3 in DNA: TGTGCCAGCAGCTTAGCGGAGAGGACAGGGAACTATGGCTACACCTTC. Variable domain in full (rest from reference TRBV7-9 and TRBJ1-2): DTGVSQNPRHKITKRGQNVTFRCDPISEHNRLYWYRQTLGQGPEFLTYFQNEAQLEKSRLLSDRFSAERPKGSFSTLEIQRTEQGDSAMYLCASSLAERTGNYGYTFGSGTRLTVV.

This chain connects TRBV30 to TRBJ2-1; D may be TRBD1 (6 bases). V gave up 3 bases and J gave up 4 bases, with 10 bases separating them. Per germline, CDR1 GTSNPN and CDR2 SVGIG (reference sequence). This CDR3 spans 13 amino acids. CDR3 sequence reads: CAWSADRYNEQFF. In nucleotides, the CDR3 is TGTGCCTGGAGCGCCGACAGGTACAATGAGCAGTTCTTC.

The chain joins TRBV2 to TRBJ2-5; 9 bases line up with TRBD1. Germline-derived CDR1 and CDR2 are SNHLY and FYNNEI. The CDR3 runs to 15 residues. The V gene end was trimmed by 6 bases and the J gene end by 2 bases; junction bases not matched to a gene: 7. As DNA, the CDR3 is TGTGCCAGCAGCGTTACCGGGACAGGGCAAGAGACCCAGTACTTC. Residues: CASSVTGTGQETQYF.

CDR3 sequence: CAWSVPVGRAYTEAFF. For the CDR3, the DNA is TGTGCCTGGAGTGTACCTGTCGGAAGGGCCTACACTGAAGCTTTCTTT. The chain employs TRBV30 and TRBJ1-1; D gene ambiguous. Germline-derived CDR1 and CDR2 are GTSNPN and SVGIG (reference sequence). The length of the CDR3 is 16 residues. V dropped 0 bases and J dropped 3 bases, with 17 bases sitting between them.

The chain links TRBV9 to TRBJ2-5; 10 bases align to TRBD2. CDR1 is SGDLS, CDR2 YYNGEE, per germline. The CDR3 length is 16 residues. Trimming removed 3 bases from V and 2 bases from J; junction bases left unmatched: 7. CDR3 in amino acids: CASSGTSGANQETQYF. DNA of the CDR3: TGTGCCAGCAGCGGAACTAGCGGGGCAAATCAAGAGACCCAGTACTTC.

The CDR3 DNA reads as TGTGCCAGCAGCCAAGTAAGGACGGACTATGGCTACACCTTC. Protein product: CASSQVRTDYGYTF. The genes are TRBV14 and TRBJ1-2; no clear D gene. The CDR3 extends over 14 amino acids. Germline V gene sequence: CDR1 SGHDN, CDR2 FVKESK. V dropped 1 base and J dropped 3 bases, with 9 bases sitting between them.

As DNA, the CDR3 is TGTGCCAGCAGCATCGGACAGGGGAATGAAAAACTGTTTTTT. Protein product: CASSIGQGNEKLFF. This chain links TRBV27 with TRBJ1-4; 9 positions agree with TRBD1. Germline CDR1 reads MNHEY; CDR2 reads SMNVEV (reference sequence). Losses at the gene ends were 6 bases for V and 5 bases for J; bases not matched to a gene: 4. The CDR3 consists of 14 residues.

The chain couples TRBV28 to TRBJ1-4; no clear D gene. The length of the CDR3 is 17 residues. Trimming shortened V by 3 bases and J by 4 bases, and 18 bases separated the two germline ends. CDR1 is MDHEN and CDR2 is SYDVKM in the germline V gene. The CDR3 sequence: CASSFLKFESRNEKLFF. DNA of the CDR3: TGTGCCAGCAGTTTTTTGAAGTTTGAGTCCCGTAATGAAAAACTGTTTTTT.

V is TRBV7-3 and J is TRBJ2-2, with 7 bases fitting TRBD1. The V gene end was trimmed by 2 bases and the J gene end by 12 bases; junction bases not matched to a gene: 6. Germline V gives CDR1 SGHTA, CDR2 FQGTGA. This CDR3 region has 13 residues. The CDR3 reads CASSLGPTGKLFF. Here the CDR3 DNA reads TGTGCCAGCAGCTTAGGGCCGACAGGGAAGCTGTTTTTT.

The V gene is TRBV12-3 or TRBV12-4, the J gene TRBJ2-7, with a weak D call TRBD1 (5 bases). CDR3 length equals 15 residues. V was shortened by 3 bases and J by 0 bases, with 12 bases between the two germline ends. The CDR3 sequence is CASSFQGLSSYEQYF. The CDR3 DNA is TGTGCCAGCAGTTTTCAGGGTTTGAGCTCCTACGAGCAGTACTTC.

The chain recombines TRBV28 with TRBJ2-3, with 13 bases fitting TRBD2. V shed 7 bases, J shed 1 base, and the junction held 5 bases outside the gene matches. CDR1 and CDR2 from the germline V gene are MDHEN and SYDVKM. CDR3 length: 16 residues. CDR3 bases: TGTGCCAGCACCGCCGGACTAGCGGGGGGCACAGATACGCAGTATTTT. This gives the protein CASTAGLAGGTDTQYF.

This clonotype came up once. The chain links TRBV30 to TRBJ2-3, with TRBD2 matching over 12 bases. V lost 4 bases and J lost 9; bases outside the gene matches: 11. CDR1 and CDR2 (germline): GTSNPN, SVGIG (reference sequence). The CDR3 totals 15 residues. DNA of the CDR3: TGTGCCTGGATGAATATGGGACTAGCGGGTCAAACGCAGTATTTT. This encodes CAWMNMGLAGQTQYF.

The rearrangement links TRBV7-2 to TRBJ2-4; TRBD1 agrees at 9 bases. The CDR3 spans 14 residues. Germline CDR1 is SGHTA and CDR2 is FQGNSA. Trimming cost V 5 bases and J 5 bases; bases outside gene matches: 4. CDR3 sequence reads: CASSRTGGENIQYF. The CDR3 DNA is TGTGCCAGCAGCCGCACAGGGGGCGAAAACATTCAGTACTTC.

The chain links TRBV5-4 to TRBJ1-1, with D maybe TRBD1 (6 bases). Deletions cut 0 bases from V and 4 bases from J, with 10 bases between. Germline V gives CDR1 SGHNT, CDR2 YYREEE (reference sequence). The CDR3 runs 14 residues. The CDR3 bases are TGTGCCAGCAGCTTGGTCGACAGGACCACTGAAGCTTTCTTT. Its translation is CASSLVDRTTEAFF.